This is a list of T cell receptor beta chains from one sample in a study of blood T cell repertoires in COVID-19. The repertoire was sequenced with immunoSEQ multiplex PCR; TCRdb's copy has only in-frame clones and lacks some. The table includes about 180,000 clones, approximately 83% detected once. Sequencing was carried out using peripheral blood. All receptors come from a man aged 45-65 years with active or convalescent COVID-19. The CDR3 runs from the conserved cysteine through the conserved F or W. D genes are given only for firm matches. Size is stated for part of the rows, as once, few or many counts, or as a class when the clone is expanded.

j_call: TRBJ1-5
clone_size: -
d_call: TRBD1
v_call: TRBV2
cdr3_length: 14
cdr3_nt: TGTGCCAGCAACTCGGACAGGGGCAATCAGCCCCAGCATTTT
cdr3_aa: CASNSDRGNQPQHF

j_call: TRBJ2-5
clone_size: -
d_call: -
v_call: TRBV7-6
cdr3_length: 15
cdr3_nt: TGTGCCAGCAGCTCCACCCCCGGGTCCCAAGAGACCCAGTACTTC
cdr3_aa: CASSSTPGSQETQYF

j_call: TRBJ2-5
clone_size: -
d_call: -
v_call: TRBV28
cdr3_length: 12
cdr3_nt: TGTGCCAGCAGTTTAAGCGGCGAGACCCAGTACTTC
cdr3_aa: CASSLSGETQYF

j_call: TRBJ1-2
clone_size: many
d_call: TRBD1
v_call: TRBV10-1
cdr3_length: 15
cdr3_nt: TGCGCCAGCAAACTCAGACAGGGATGGAACTATGGCTACACCTTC
cdr3_aa: CASKLRQGWNYGYTF

j_call: TRBJ1-6
clone_size: -
d_call: -
v_call: TRBV7-9
cdr3_length: 14
cdr3_nt: TGTGCCAGCAGCTTAGGAAGAGGAGACTCACCCCTCCACTTT
cdr3_aa: CASSLGRGDSPLHF

j_call: TRBJ1-2
clone_size: once
d_call: -
v_call: TRBV28
cdr3_length: 14
cdr3_nt: TGTGCCAGCAGTTTTGGGGGCGCCGGCTATGGCTACACCTTC
cdr3_aa: CASSFGGAGYGYTF

j_call: TRBJ2-3
clone_size: -
d_call: -
v_call: TRBV7-9
cdr3_length: 14
cdr3_nt: TGTGCCAGCAGGAACAGGGAAAGGACAGATACGCAGTATTTT
cdr3_aa: CASRNRERTDTQYF

j_call: TRBJ1-5
clone_size: -
d_call: -
v_call: TRBV12-3/TRBV12-4
cdr3_length: 13
cdr3_nt: TGTGCCAGCAGTCGAACGGGCAATCAGCCCCAGCATTTT
cdr3_aa: CASSRTGNQPQHF

j_call: TRBJ1-1
clone_size: -
d_call: TRBD1
v_call: TRBV7-2
cdr3_length: 16
cdr3_nt: TGTGCCAGCAGCTTTATGTCGTTGGCGACAGGGGGCGAAGCTTTCTTT
cdr3_aa: CASSFMSLATGGEAFF

j_call: TRBJ1-6
clone_size: -
d_call: TRBD1
v_call: TRBV10-1
cdr3_length: 18
cdr3_nt: TGCGCCAGCACTAAGGGGGACAGGGGGCATATCGGTAATTCACCCCTCCACTTT
cdr3_aa: CASTKGDRGHIGNSPLHF

j_call: TRBJ1-4
clone_size: -
d_call: TRBD1
v_call: TRBV18
cdr3_length: 15
cdr3_nt: TGTGCCAGCTCACCCAGGGGGGAACTAAATGAAAAACTGTTTTTT
cdr3_aa: CASSPRGELNEKLFF

j_call: TRBJ1-2
clone_size: once
d_call: -
v_call: TRBV28
cdr3_length: 13
cdr3_nt: TGTGCCAGCGACAGTAGCTCTAACTATGGCTACACCTTC
cdr3_aa: CASDSSSNYGYTF

j_call: TRBJ2-3
clone_size: -
d_call: TRBD2
v_call: TRBV2
cdr3_length: 17
cdr3_nt: TGTGCCAGCAGTGACGGGACTAGCGGGAGCGGGACAGATACGCAGTATTTT
cdr3_aa: CASSDGTSGSGTDTQYF

j_call: TRBJ1-2
clone_size: -
d_call: -
v_call: TRBV4-2
cdr3_length: 13
cdr3_nt: TGTGCCAGCAGCCAAGGCCAACTGTATGGCTACACCTTC
cdr3_aa: CASSQGQLYGYTF

j_call: TRBJ2-6
clone_size: -
d_call: -
v_call: TRBV19
cdr3_length: 17
cdr3_nt: TGTGCCAGTAGCAGCGGTCGTCTGAGCTCTGGGGCCAACGTCCTGACTTTC
cdr3_aa: CASSSGRLSSGANVLTF

j_call: TRBJ1-2
clone_size: -
d_call: -
v_call: TRBV29-1
cdr3_length: 13
cdr3_nt: TGCAGCGTTGAGGTGCTCGCAGGCTATGGCTACACCTTC
cdr3_aa: CSVEVLAGYGYTF

j_call: TRBJ1-1
clone_size: -
d_call: -
v_call: TRBV7-6
cdr3_length: 14
cdr3_nt: TGTGCCAGCAGCCTATCCCAGGGAAACACTGAAGCTTTCTTT
cdr3_aa: CASSLSQGNTEAFF

j_call: TRBJ2-1
clone_size: -
d_call: -
v_call: TRBV11-3
cdr3_length: 13
cdr3_nt: TGTGCCAGCAGCGGGAGTAGAATCAATGAGCAGTTCTTC
cdr3_aa: CASSGSRINEQFF

j_call: TRBJ1-4
clone_size: -
d_call: -
v_call: TRBV25-1
cdr3_length: 14
cdr3_nt: TGTGCCAGCGTAGGAGGCGAGGCATACGAAAAACTGTTTTTT
cdr3_aa: CASVGGEAYEKLFF

j_call: TRBJ2-1
clone_size: -
d_call: TRBD2
v_call: TRBV9
cdr3_length: 17
cdr3_nt: TGTGCCAGCAGCGTAGTTGGGCGGGGGTCCCCCTACAATGAGCAGTTCTTC
cdr3_aa: CASSVVGRGSPYNEQFF

j_call: TRBJ1-2
clone_size: -
d_call: TRBD1
v_call: TRBV6-1
cdr3_length: 14
cdr3_nt: TGTGCCAGCAGTGACCAGGGACAGAACCATGGCTACACCTTC
cdr3_aa: CASSDQGQNHGYTF

j_call: TRBJ1-2
clone_size: -
d_call: -
v_call: TRBV6-5
cdr3_length: 14
cdr3_nt: TGTGCCAGCAGTTACGCCGCGGGGGTCTATGGCTACACCTTC
cdr3_aa: CASSYAAGVYGYTF